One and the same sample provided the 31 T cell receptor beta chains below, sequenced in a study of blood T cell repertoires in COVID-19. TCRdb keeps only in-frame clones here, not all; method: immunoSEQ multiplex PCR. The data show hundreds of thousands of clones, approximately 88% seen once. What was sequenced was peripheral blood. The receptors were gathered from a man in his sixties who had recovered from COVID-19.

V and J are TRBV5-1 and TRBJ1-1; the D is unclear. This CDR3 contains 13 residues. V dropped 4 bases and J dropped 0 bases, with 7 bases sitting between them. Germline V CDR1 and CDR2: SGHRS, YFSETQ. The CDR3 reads CASSLEVNTEAFF. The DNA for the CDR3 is TGCGCCAGCAGCCTCGAGGTGAACACTGAAGCTTTCTTT.

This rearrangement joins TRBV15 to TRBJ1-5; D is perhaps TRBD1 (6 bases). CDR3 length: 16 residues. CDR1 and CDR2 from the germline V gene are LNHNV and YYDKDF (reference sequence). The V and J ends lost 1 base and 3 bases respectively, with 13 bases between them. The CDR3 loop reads CATSRGNRVFNQPQHF. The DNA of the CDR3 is TGTGCCACCAGCAGAGGCAACAGGGTCTTCAATCAGCCCCAGCATTTT.

In DNA form, the CDR3 reads TGTGCCAGCAGCCAATCTAGCGGGAACACCGGGGAGCTGTTTTTT. It is translated as CASSQSSGNTGELFF. The chain uses TRBV7-2 and TRBJ2-2, with 7 bases matching TRBD2. V trimming: 5 bases; J trimming: 1 base; junction bases outside the gene matches: 4. This CDR3 comprises 15 residues. Germline lookup yields CDR1 SGHTA and CDR2 FQGNSA.

DNA for the CDR3: TGTGCCAGCTCACCTGTAGCGGGGGGGAACAATGAGCAGTTCTTC. Translation: CASSPVAGGNNEQFF. The rearrangement links TRBV18 to TRBJ2-1; 11 positions agree with TRBD2. This CDR3 has 15 residues. V shed 3 bases, J shed 5 bases, and the junction held 3 bases outside the gene matches. CDR1 is KGHSH, CDR2 LQKENI, per germline.

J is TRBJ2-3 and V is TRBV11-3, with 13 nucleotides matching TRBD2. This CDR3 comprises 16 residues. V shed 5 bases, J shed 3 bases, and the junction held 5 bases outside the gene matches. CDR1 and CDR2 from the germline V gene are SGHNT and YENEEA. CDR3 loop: CASSKLAGGLTDTQYF. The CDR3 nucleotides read TGTGCCAGCAGCAAACTAGCGGGAGGGTTGACAGATACGCAGTATTTT. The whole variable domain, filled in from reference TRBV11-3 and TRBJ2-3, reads EAGVVQSPRYKIIEKKQPVAFWCNPISGHNTLYWYLQNLGQGPELLIRYENEEAVDDSQLPKDRFSAERLKGVDSTLKIQPAELGDSAVYLCASSKLAGGLTDTQYFGPGTRLTVL.

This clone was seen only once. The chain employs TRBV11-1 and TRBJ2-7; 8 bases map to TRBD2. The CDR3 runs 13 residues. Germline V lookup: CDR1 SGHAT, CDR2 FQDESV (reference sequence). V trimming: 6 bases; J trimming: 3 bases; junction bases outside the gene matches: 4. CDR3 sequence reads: CASSFLAGYEQYF. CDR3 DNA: TGTGCCAGCAGTTTTCTAGCGGGCTACGAGCAGTACTTC.

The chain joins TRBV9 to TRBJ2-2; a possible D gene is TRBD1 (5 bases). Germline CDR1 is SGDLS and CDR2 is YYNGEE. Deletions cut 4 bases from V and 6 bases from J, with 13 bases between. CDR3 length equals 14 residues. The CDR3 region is CASSPLTGPGELFF. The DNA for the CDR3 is TGTGCCAGCAGCCCCCTAACAGGACCCGGGGAGCTGTTTTTT.

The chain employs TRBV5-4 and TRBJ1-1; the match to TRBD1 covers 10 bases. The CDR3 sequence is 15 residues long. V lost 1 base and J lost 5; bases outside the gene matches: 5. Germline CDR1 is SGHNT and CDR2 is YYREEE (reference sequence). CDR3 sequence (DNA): TGTGCCAGCAGCTTGTACACGGGACAGGGGACTGAAGCTTTCTTT. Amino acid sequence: CASSLYTGQGTEAFF.

CDR3 amino acids: CASSATTGGGEPLHF. Written as DNA, the CDR3 is TGTGCCAGCAGCGCGACGACAGGGGGCGGGGAACCCCTCCACTTT. The gene calls are TRBV9 and TRBJ1-6, with TRBD1 matching 10 bases. The CDR3 length is 15 residues. V lost 3 bases, J lost 12 bases, and 9 bases stayed unmatched. Germline V CDR1 and CDR2: SGDLS, YYNGEE.

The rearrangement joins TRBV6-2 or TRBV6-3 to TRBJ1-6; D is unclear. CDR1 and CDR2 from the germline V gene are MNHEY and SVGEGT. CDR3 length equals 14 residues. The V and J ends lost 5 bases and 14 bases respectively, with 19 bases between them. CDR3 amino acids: CASSQGGPSSTLHF. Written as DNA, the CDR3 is TGTGCCAGCAGTCAAGGAGGGCCCTCCTCCACCCTCCACTTT.

DNA for the CDR3: TGTGCCAGTAGTTTAAGGACAGGGGTGATGGAGACCCAGTACTTC. Translating gives CASSLRTGVMETQYF. V is TRBV19 and J is TRBJ2-5, with 9 bases aligning to TRBD1. Trimming removed 5 bases from V and 5 bases from J; junction bases left unmatched: 9. This CDR3 region has 15 residues. Germline V lookup: CDR1 LNHDA, CDR2 SQIVND (reference sequence).

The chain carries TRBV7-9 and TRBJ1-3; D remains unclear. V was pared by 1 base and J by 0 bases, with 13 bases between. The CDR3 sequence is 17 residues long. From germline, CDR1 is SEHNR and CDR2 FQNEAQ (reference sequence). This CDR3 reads CASSLDITSGSGNTIYF. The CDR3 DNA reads TGTGCCAGCAGCTTAGATATAACTTCCGGCTCTGGAAACACCATATATTTT. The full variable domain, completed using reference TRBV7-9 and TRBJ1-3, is DTGVSQNPRHKITKRGQNVTFRCDPISEHNRLYWYRQTLGQGPEFLTYFQNEAQLEKSRLLSDRFSAERPKGSFSTLEIQRTEQGDSAMYLCASSLDITSGSGNTIYFGEGSWLTVV.

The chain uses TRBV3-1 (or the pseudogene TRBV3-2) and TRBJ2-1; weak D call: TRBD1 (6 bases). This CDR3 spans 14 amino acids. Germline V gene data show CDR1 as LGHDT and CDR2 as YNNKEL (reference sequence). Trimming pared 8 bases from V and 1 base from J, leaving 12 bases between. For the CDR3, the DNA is TGTGCCAGCCGGCAGGGGCCTTCCTACAATGAGCAGTTCTTC. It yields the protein CASRQGPSYNEQFF.

As DNA, the CDR3 is TGTGCCAGCAGCTTGACGGACAGGGAATTTAAGCCCCAGCATTTT. It specifies CASSLTDREFKPQHF. This rearrangement joins TRBV7-2 to TRBJ1-5; 8 nucleotides align to TRBD1. V lost 3 bases and J lost 8; bases outside the gene matches: 9. The CDR3 has 15 residues. CDR1 and CDR2 (germline): SGHTA, FQGNSA. Combining the CDR3 with reference TRBV7-2 and TRBJ1-5 gives the whole variable domain GAGVSQSPSNKVTEKGKDVELRCDPISGHTALYWYRQSLGQGLEFLIYFQGNSAPDKSGLPSDRFSAERTGGSVSTLTIQRTQQEDSAVYLCASSLTDREFKPQHFGDGTRLSIL.

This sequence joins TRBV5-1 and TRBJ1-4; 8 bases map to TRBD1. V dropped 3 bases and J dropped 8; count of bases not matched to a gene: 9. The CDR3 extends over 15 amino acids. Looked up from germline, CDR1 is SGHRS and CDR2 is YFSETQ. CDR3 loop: CASSSGTGGGEKLFF. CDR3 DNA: TGCGCCAGCAGCTCCGGGACAGGCGGGGGAGAAAAACTGTTTTTT.

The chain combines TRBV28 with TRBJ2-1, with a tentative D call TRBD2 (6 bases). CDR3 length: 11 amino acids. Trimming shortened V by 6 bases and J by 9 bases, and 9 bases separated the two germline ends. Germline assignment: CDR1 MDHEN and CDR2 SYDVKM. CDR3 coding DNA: TGTGCCAGCAGCCCCGGGGGTGAGCAGTTCTTC. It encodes CASSPGGEQFF.

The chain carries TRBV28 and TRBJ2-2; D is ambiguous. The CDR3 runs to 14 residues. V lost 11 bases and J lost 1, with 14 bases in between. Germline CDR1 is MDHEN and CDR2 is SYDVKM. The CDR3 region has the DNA TGTGCCTCGCGGTCGGGTAGGAACACCGGGGAGCTGTTTTTT. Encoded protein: CASRSGRNTGELFF.

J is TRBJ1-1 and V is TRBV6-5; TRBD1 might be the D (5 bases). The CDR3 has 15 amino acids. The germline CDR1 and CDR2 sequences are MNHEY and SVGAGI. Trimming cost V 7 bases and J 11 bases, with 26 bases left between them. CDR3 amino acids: CASTPFGGREGRAFF. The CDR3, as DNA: TGTGCCAGCACCCCCTTTGGCGGCAGGGAGGGACGGGCTTTCTTT.

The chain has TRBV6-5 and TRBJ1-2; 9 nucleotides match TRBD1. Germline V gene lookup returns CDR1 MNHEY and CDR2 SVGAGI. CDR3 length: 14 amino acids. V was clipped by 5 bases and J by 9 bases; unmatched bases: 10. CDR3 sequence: CASSRRDREIRYTF. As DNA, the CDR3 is TGTGCCAGCAGTCGCCGGGACAGGGAAATCCGCTACACCTTC.

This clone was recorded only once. This CDR3 is CASSMGGSYNSPLHF. The CDR3 DNA is TGTGCCAGTAGTATGGGAGGATCCTATAATTCACCCCTCCACTTT. V gene TRBV19 combines with J gene TRBJ1-6; D is undetermined. Trimming pared 3 bases from V and 1 base from J, leaving 7 bases between. The CDR3 contains 15 residues. Germline CDR1 LNHDA, CDR2 SQIVND (reference sequence).

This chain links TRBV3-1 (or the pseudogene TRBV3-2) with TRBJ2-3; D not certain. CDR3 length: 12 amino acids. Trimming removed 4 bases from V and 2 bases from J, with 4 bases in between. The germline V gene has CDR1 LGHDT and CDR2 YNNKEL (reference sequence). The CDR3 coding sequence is TGTGCCAGCAGCCTCCACACAGATACGCAGTATTTT. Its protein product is CASSLHTDTQYF.

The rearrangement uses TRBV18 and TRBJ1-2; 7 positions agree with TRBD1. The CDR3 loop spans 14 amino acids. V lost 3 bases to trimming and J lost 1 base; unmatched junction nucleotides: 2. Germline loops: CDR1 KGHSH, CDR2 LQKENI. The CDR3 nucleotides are TGTGCCAGCTCACCGGGACAGAATAACTATGGCTACACCTTC. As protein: CASSPGQNNYGYTF.

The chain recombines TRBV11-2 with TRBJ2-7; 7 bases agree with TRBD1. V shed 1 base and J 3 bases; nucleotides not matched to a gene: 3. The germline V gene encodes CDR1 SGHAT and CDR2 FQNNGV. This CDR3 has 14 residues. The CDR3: CASSLVPGGYEQYF. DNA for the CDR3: TGTGCCAGCAGCTTAGTCCCAGGGGGCTACGAGCAGTACTTC.

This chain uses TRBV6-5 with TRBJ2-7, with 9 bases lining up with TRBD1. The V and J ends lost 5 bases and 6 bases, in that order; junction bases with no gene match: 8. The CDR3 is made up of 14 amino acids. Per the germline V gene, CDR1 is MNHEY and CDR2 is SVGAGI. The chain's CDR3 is CASSSTGGWGEQYF. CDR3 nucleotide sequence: TGTGCCAGCAGTAGTACAGGGGGCTGGGGCGAGCAGTACTTC.

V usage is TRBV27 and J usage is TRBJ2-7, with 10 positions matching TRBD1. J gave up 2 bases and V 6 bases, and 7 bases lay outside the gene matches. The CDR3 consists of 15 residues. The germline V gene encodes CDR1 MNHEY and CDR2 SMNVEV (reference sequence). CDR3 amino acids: CASRGPGQGTYEQYF. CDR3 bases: TGTGCCAGCAGGGGACCGGGACAGGGGACCTACGAGCAGTACTTC.

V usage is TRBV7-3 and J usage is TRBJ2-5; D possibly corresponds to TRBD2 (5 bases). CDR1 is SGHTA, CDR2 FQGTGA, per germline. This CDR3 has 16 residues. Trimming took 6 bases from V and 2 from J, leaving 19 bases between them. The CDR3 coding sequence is TGTGCCAGCAGGTTGCAGCCAGCGGCCCTTCAAGAGACCCAGTACTTC. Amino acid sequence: CASRLQPAALQETQYF.

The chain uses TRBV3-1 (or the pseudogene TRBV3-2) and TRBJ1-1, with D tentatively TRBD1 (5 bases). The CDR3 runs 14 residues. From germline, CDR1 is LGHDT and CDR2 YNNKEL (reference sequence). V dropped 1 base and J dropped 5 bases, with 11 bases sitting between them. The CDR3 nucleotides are TGTGCCAGCAGCCAAGGTTGGGGGGGGACTGAAGCTTTCTTT. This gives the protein CASSQGWGGTEAFF.

The DNA of the CDR3 is TGTGCCAGCAGCCCTCAAATTCCCGGGGAGAGTAAGTACTTC. Translating it yields CASSPQIPGESKYF. This chain links TRBV7-2 with TRBJ2-7; tentatively, D is TRBD2 (5 bases). The CDR3 has 14 residues. The V end lost 5 bases, the J end lost 11 bases, and 22 bases lay between the germline ends. Germline V gene sequence: CDR1 SGHTA, CDR2 FQGNSA.

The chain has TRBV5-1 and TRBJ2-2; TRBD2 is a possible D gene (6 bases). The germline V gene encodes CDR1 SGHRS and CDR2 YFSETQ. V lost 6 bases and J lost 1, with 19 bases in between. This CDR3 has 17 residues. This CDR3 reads CASTLLVGTLNTGELFF. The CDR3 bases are TGCGCCAGCACCCTACTAGTAGGGACTTTGAACACCGGGGAGCTGTTTTTT.

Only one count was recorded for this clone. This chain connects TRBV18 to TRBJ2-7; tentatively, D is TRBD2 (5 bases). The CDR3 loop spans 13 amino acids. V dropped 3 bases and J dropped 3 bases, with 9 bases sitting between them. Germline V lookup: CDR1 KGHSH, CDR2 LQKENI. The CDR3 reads CASSPGRDYEQYF. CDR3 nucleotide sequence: TGTGCCAGCTCACCCGGACGGGACTACGAGCAGTACTTC. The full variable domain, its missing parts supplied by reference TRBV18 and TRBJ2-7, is NAGVMQNPRHLVRRRGQEARLRCSPMKGHSHVYWYRQLPEEGLKFMVYLQKENIIDESGMPKERFSAEFPKEGPSILRIQQVVRGDSAAYFCASSPGRDYEQYFGPGTRLTVT.

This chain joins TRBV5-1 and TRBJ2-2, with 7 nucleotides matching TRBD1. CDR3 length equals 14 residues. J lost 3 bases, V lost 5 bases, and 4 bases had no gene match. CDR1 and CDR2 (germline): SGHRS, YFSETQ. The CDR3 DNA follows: TGCGCCAGCAGAGAGCAGGGGGACACCGGGGAGCTGTTTTTT. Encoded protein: CASREQGDTGELFF.